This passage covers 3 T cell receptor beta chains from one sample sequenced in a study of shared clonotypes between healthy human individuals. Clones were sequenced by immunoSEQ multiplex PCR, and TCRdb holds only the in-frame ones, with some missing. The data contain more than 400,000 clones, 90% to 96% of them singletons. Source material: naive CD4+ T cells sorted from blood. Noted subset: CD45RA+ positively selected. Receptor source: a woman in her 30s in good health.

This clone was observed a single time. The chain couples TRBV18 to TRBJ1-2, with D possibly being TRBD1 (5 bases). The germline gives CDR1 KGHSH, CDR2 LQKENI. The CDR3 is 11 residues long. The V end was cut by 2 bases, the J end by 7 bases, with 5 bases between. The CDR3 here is CASSPGGGYTF. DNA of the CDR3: TGTGCCAGCTCACCAGGGGGTGGCTACACCTTC. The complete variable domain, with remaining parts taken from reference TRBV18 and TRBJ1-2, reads NAGVMQNPRHLVRRRGQEARLRCSPMKGHSHVYWYRQLPEEGLKFMVYLQKENIIDESGMPKERFSAEFPKEGPSILRIQQVVRGDSAAYFCASSPGGGYTFGSGTRLTVV.

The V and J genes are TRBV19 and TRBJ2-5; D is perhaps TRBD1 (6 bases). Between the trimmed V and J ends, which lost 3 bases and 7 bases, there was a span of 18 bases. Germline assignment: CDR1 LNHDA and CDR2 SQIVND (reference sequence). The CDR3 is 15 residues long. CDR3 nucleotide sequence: TGTGCCAGTAGTATGGAGGCAGTCAGGGGTGGGACCCAGTACTTC. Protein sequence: CASSMEAVRGGTQYF. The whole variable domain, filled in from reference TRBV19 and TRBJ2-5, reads DGGITQSPKYLFRKEGQNVTLSCEQNLNHDAMYWYRQDPGQGLRLIYYSQIVNDFQKGDIAEGYSVSREKKESFPLTVTSAQKNPTAFYLCASSMEAVRGGTQYFGPGTRLLVL.

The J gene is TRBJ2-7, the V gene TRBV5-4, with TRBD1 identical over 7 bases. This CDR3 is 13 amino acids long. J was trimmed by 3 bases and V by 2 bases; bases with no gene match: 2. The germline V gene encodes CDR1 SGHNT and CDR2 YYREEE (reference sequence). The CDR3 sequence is CASSLQGYYEQYF. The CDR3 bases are TGTGCCAGCAGCTTACAGGGGTACTACGAGCAGTACTTC.